This TCR beta chain derives from a study of T cells in Graves' hyperthyroidism and ophthalmopathy. The study's findings and limits: Blood samples included most of the expanded thyroid clonotypes exceeding 0.001. Stable hyperthyroidism and ophthalmopathy were separated using 13 V-J signatures.

The length of the CDR3 is 14 residues. V gave up 0 bases and J gave up 0 bases, with 5 bases separating them. Germline V gene lookup returns CDR1 SGHAT and CDR2 FQNNGV. Hyperthyroidism in the patients, aged 18 to 65, was newly diagnosed and under 2 months in duration. Pregnant or lactating patients were excluded, as were those with uncontrolled infection or other autoimmune disease. The CDR3 regions of TCR beta were amplified from RNA transcripts. Carried out on the TCR CDR3, a first-round RT-PCR used the HTBI primer set. From the multiplex PCR reads, TCRdb called clonotypes with MiXCR, one entry per CDR3 protein. The sample lists 450,000 to 600,000 distinct CDR3 sequences, 11% to 15% occurring once. This clonotype was observed a handful of times. The target antigen is unknown.

The receptor comes from a woman in her thirties or forties with Graves' hyperthyroidism. The chain recombines TRBV11-2 with TRBJ2-5, with D unresolved. The sequenced sample consisted of blood. The chain's CDR3 is CASSLEAYQETQYF. CDR3 nucleotides: TGTGCCAGCAGCTTAGAAGCGTACCAAGAGACCCAGTACTTC.